The present TCR beta chain was sequenced within a study of T-cell memory formation after mild COVID-19 (dated by TCRdb to about 2021). As for the study more broadly: TCR sequence clusters from the two donors were largely donor specific. In two donors, T-cell clones that expanded and contracted after mild COVID-19 were followed by sequencing TCRalpha and TCRbeta repertoires longitudinally. Two young, previously healthy adult volunteers made up the cohort, one male and one female.

This clonotype was found many times. The antigen it recognizes is unknown. The input lacks base qualities; no much larger clone sits a single base away. CDR3 length: 14 amino acids, cysteine to phenylalanine. The CDR3 DNA has 42 bases and is translated from base 1. V is pruned by 4 bases and J by 5 bases, leaving 4 bases of the junction without a gene match. In the germline V gene (reference sequence), CDR1 corresponds to SEHNR and CDR2 to FQNEAQ. What the study reported, not specific to this receptor: Only two mild cases were covered in the study, and larger cohorts including severe cases with pre-infection samples were considered necessary. The second-wave clones that peaked on day 37 were not confirmed to be SARS-CoV-2 specific. Some responding clones were detected in pre-infection memory, suggesting pre-existing cross-reactive memory T cells joined the SARS-CoV-2 response. From day 15 to 85, contracting clones showed balanced CD4/CD8 phenotypes, whereas a second wave of clones that expanded from day 15 to 37 leaned towards CD4+. Contracting CD4+ clones appeared mostly in the CM and EM memory subsets, whereas CD8+ clones were enriched in EMRA.

Ficoll-Paque density gradient centrifugation was used to isolate PBMCs. Sequencing was carried out with an Illumina NovaSeq 6000. cDNA libraries for TCRalpha and TCRbeta were prepared by 5'RACE using constant-segment primers, with sample barcodes and unique molecular identifiers added. Trizol reagent was used to extract RNA from every sample. Library amplification was performed in two PCR steps, and a second sample barcode and Illumina TruSeq adapters were introduced in the second step. The libraries were sequenced on an Illumina NovaSeq using 2 x 150 bp paired-end reads. As for the authors' bioinformatics: Demultiplexing of reads and collapsing into UMI-guided consensus sequences were performed with migec v1.2.7. Using mixcr v2.1.11, the UMI consensuses were aligned to TRA and TRB V and J templates and assembled into clonotypes. A clonotype was counted as expanded or contracted only when both edgeR and NoisET called the clonotype significant, with the noise models trained on biological replicates. edgeR calls used a false discovery rate-adjusted p below 0.01 and a log2 fold-change threshold of 1. As an exploratory analysis of dynamics, max-normalized trajectories of the 1000 most abundant clonotypes were examined with PCA combined with hierarchical clustering. Separately sequenced CD4+ and CD8+ repertoires were used to assign a CD4 or CD8 phenotype to each responding clone. TCRdb reprocessed the public reads (quality trimming at Q25 with fastp, clone calling with MiXCR) and kept in-frame beta chains. Each CDR3 protein gets just one entry, which takes the most common genes and DNA from the rows behind it. TCRdb's processing, not the authors' own work, is the source of the V and J calls. Within this sample are around 370,000 distinct CDR3 sequences, with 21% of them counted one time only. The ten largest clones represent 12% of the sample.

The sequence links TRBV7-9 to TRBJ2-3, with 9 bases matching TRBD2. Sequenced input: PBMCs or a T cell subset sorted from them (not recorded which). The receptor comes from an adult woman who had mild COVID-19 (a few samples of this study predate the infection). The sample titles of this study are shuffled in the database, so cell type and time point are left out; the donor was told from shared clones. CDR3 protein: CASSSPAGGDTQYF. The DNA sequence is TGTGCCAGCAGCTCGCCAGCGGGAGGAGATACGCAGTATTTT.